One TCR beta chain is described in this entry. Its antigen is still unknown. TCRdb independently ran MiXCR on the RT-PCR reads; one entry per CDR3 protein. The top ten clones hold 10% to 15% of a sample with approximately 480,000 distinct CDR3 sequences, roughly 11% of them seen once. This sample was included in a study of response to subunit inactivated influenza vaccine. This CDR3 has 14 residues. V lost 5 bases and J 3 bases, leaving 11 bases between the germline ends. Findings and caveats of the study: The study's authors posited that every seasonal influenza vaccination enlists few new T cells.

The J gene is TRBJ2-1, the V gene TRBV12-3 or TRBV12-4; no definite D call. This material consisted of PBMCs from blood, taken roughly 46 days after vaccination. This TCR was sampled from a man aged 50 or older who received an inactivated influenza vaccine. The CDR3 DNA reads as TGTGCCAGCAGTACTATCGACGACTACAATGAGCAGTTCTTC. Translated: CASSTIDDYNEQFF.